These 32 T cell receptor beta chains came from one sample sequenced in a study of blood T cell repertoires in COVID-19. The protocol was immunoSEQ multiplex PCR, while the TCRdb copy is restricted to in-frame clones and leaves out a portion. This sample carries about 370,000 clones, 70% to 90% of them seen once, and the ten largest clones take 3%. Sequencing was done on a sample of peripheral blood. The receptors stem from a woman under 40 with COVID-19, enrolled during active disease.

The chain uses TRBV6-5 and TRBJ2-3, with a weak D call TRBD1 (6 bases). The CDR3 has 14 residues. Trimming shortened V by 7 bases and J by 0 bases, and 11 bases separated the two germline ends. The V gene's germline CDR1 is MNHEY and CDR2 SVGAGI. CDR3 in amino acids: CASKDRTSTDTQYF. The CDR3 region has the DNA TGTGCCAGCAAAGACAGGACTAGCACAGATACGCAGTATTTT.

This clone was detected only once. The chain recombines TRBV27 with TRBJ2-6; 8 nucleotides line up with TRBD2. The CDR3 is 17 residues long. Trimming at V came to 8 bases and at J to 0 bases, leaving 9 bases not matched to a gene. Germline V gene sequence: CDR1 MNHEY, CDR2 SMNVEV (reference sequence). The DNA of the CDR3 is TGTGCCAGCTTCGTGCGGGGGGACCCCTCTGGGGCCAACGTCCTGACTTTC. Residues: CASFVRGDPSGANVLTF.

The rearrangement links TRBV10-3 to TRBJ2-7, with a possible D match to TRBD1 (6 bases). The CDR3 extends over 15 amino acids. Germline assignment: CDR1 ENHRY and CDR2 SYGVKD. The V and J ends lost 2 bases and 1 base respectively, with 12 bases between them. The CDR3 sequence is CAISEVQGPSYEQYV. For the CDR3, the DNA is TGTGCCATCAGTGAGGTGCAGGGGCCATCCTACGAGCAGTACGTC.

The chain joins TRBV30 to TRBJ2-5; maybe TRBD2 (5 bases). This CDR3 region has 14 residues. Germline lookup yields CDR1 GTSNPN and CDR2 SVGIG (reference sequence). Trimming removed 4 bases at V and 1 base at J, with 13 bases between. The CDR3 is CAWNEGWGQETQYF. The CDR3 DNA reads TGTGCCTGGAATGAGGGTTGGGGCCAAGAGACCCAGTACTTC.

A single count supports this clone. The gene calls are TRBV28 and TRBJ2-1; D unclear. V shed 2 bases and J shed 8 bases, with 13 bases lying between them. CDR1 is MDHEN and CDR2 is SYDVKM in the germline V gene. The CDR3 covers 14 residues. The DNA for the CDR3 is TGTGCCAGCAGTTTAGGGTCTAGAGGCTATGAGCAGTTCTTC. This translates into CASSLGSRGYEQFF.

The chain uses TRBV19 and TRBJ2-7; D remains unclear. The CDR3 runs 12 residues. Germline CDR1 LNHDA, CDR2 SQIVND (reference sequence). The V and J ends lost 9 bases and 0 bases respectively, with 9 bases between them. The CDR3: CASLSSSYEQYF. Written as DNA, the CDR3 is TGTGCCAGCTTATCGAGCTCCTACGAGCAGTACTTC.

J is TRBJ1-4 and V is TRBV7-9; D gene uncertain. The germline CDR1 and CDR2 sequences are SEHNR and FQNEAQ (reference sequence). V gave up 5 bases and J gave up 4 bases, with 11 bases separating them. The CDR3 covers 14 residues. Here the CDR3 reads CASSPGLNNEKLFF. The CDR3 nucleotides are TGTGCCAGCAGCCCCGGACTCAATAATGAAAAACTGTTTTTT.

The chain links TRBV6-4 to TRBJ1-2; maybe TRBD1 (6 bases). Germline assignment: CDR1 MRHNA and CDR2 SNTAGT. This CDR3 is 13 amino acids long. Trimming shortened V by 4 bases and J by 7 bases, and 13 bases separated the two germline ends. This CDR3 is CASSVSGGIGYTF. The CDR3 DNA follows: TGTGCCAGCAGTGTATCGGGGGGCATTGGCTACACCTTC.

The CDR3 DNA reads TGTGCCAGCAGCCCGGGACTAGCGGGGGGGATGGAGACCCAGTACTTC. Amino acid sequence: CASSPGLAGGMETQYF. This sequence joins TRBV7-2 and TRBJ2-5; the match to TRBD2 covers 16 bases. The germline V gene encodes CDR1 SGHTA and CDR2 FQGNSA. CDR3 length: 16 amino acids. J lost 5 bases, V lost 5 bases, and 5 bases had no gene match.

The rearrangement links TRBV5-5 to TRBJ2-7; D uncertain. V dropped 1 base and J dropped 6 bases, with 14 bases sitting between them. The V gene's germline CDR1 is SGHKS and CDR2 YYEKEE (reference sequence). The CDR3 sequence is 14 residues long. CDR3 sequence reads: CASSLRLAPGEQYV. The CDR3, as DNA: TGTGCCAGCAGCTTGAGGTTAGCTCCGGGCGAGCAGTACGTC.

The chain combines TRBV25-1 with TRBJ2-3; 7 bases line up with TRBD1. J was trimmed by 6 bases and V by 5 bases; bases with no gene match: 11. Germline V gene sequence: CDR1 MGHDK, CDR2 SYGVNS. The CDR3 runs to 15 residues. In DNA form, the CDR3 reads TGTGCCAGCAGTTACTTAAGACAGGGTCCGGATACGCAGTATTTT. This sequence encodes CASSYLRQGPDTQYF. The full variable domain, rest sourced from reference TRBV25-1 and TRBJ2-3, is EADIYQTPRYLVIGTGKKITLECSQTMGHDKMYWYQQDPGMELHLIHYSYGVNSTEKGDLSSESTVSRIRTEHFPLTLESARPSHTSQYLCASSYLRQGPDTQYFGPGTRLTVL.

The chain is built from TRBV11-2 and TRBJ2-1; TRBD2 aligns across 8 bases. The length of the CDR3 is 18 residues. J lost 3 bases, V lost 0 bases, and 10 bases had no gene match. Germline loops: CDR1 SGHAT, CDR2 FQNNGV. The CDR3 loop is CASSLDQRGTRLYNEQFF. The CDR3 region has the DNA TGTGCCAGCAGCTTAGATCAGAGAGGGACTAGACTCTACAATGAGCAGTTCTTC.

The chain has TRBV5-8 and TRBJ1-5; 7 bases are a match to TRBD1. The CDR3 length is 14 residues. In germline, CDR1 is SGHTS, CDR2 YDEGEE. J lost 7 bases, V lost 3 bases, and 7 bases had no gene match. CDR3 sequence reads: CASSWGQPSQPQHF. CDR3 nucleotides: TGTGCCAGCAGCTGGGGACAGCCCAGCCAGCCCCAGCATTTT.

The rearrangement joins TRBV21-1 to TRBJ2-7; no DNA check was done on the table's D call, TRBD2. TRBV21-1 is a listed pseudogene. The CDR3 has 12 amino acids. As DNA, the CDR3 is TGTGCCAGCAGCCGGGTTGCCTACGAGCAGTACGTC. It specifies CASSRVAYEQYV.

The J gene is TRBJ2-7, the V gene TRBV6-1; D ambiguous. CDR1 is MNHNS and CDR2 is SASEGT in the germline V gene. V was cut by 0 bases and J by 6 bases, with 12 bases left in between. CDR3 length: 14 residues. In DNA form, the CDR3 reads TGTGCCAGCAGTGAAGCGGCGGTTTTGGGCGAGCAGTACGTC. Translation gives CASSEAAVLGEQYV.

The V gene is TRBV6-5, the J gene TRBJ2-7; 11 bases agree with TRBD1. V dropped 6 bases and J dropped 6; count of bases not matched to a gene: 4. CDR1 MNHEY and CDR2 SVGAGI come from the germline V gene. This CDR3 contains 13 residues. CDR3 in DNA: TGTGCCAGCAGGTGGACAGGGGGCTCCGAGCAGTACTTC. Translated: CASRWTGGSEQYF.

The chain couples TRBV4-3 to TRBJ1-1; 9 bases fit TRBD1. This CDR3 is 15 amino acids long. V gave up 4 bases and J gave up 4 bases; unmatched junction bases: 7. The germline V gene has CDR1 LGHNA and CDR2 YSLEER. The CDR3 DNA is TGCGCCAGCAGCCGCGGACAGGGGCGGGGCACTGAAGCTTTCTTT. Residues: CASSRGQGRGTEAFF.

This clone was observed a few times. The chain joins TRBV7-8 to TRBJ1-2; D may be TRBD1 (5 bases). This CDR3 is built from 15 residues. Germline CDR1 SGHVS, CDR2 FQNEAQ. The ends were cut back, 5 bases at V and 4 bases at J, with 17 bases in the middle. CDR3 residues: CASSPRARASYGYTF. CDR3 coding DNA: TGTGCCAGCAGCCCTAGGGCCAGGGCAAGCTATGGCTACACCTTC. The full variable domain, rest sourced from reference TRBV7-8 and TRBJ1-2, is GAGVSQSPRYKVAKRGQDVALRCDPISGHVSLFWYQQALGQGPEFLTYFQNEAQLDKSGLPSDRFFAERPEGSVSTLKIQRTQQEDSAVYLCASSPRARASYGYTFGSGTRLTVV.

The chain employs TRBV7-9 and TRBJ1-3; no reliable D call. V was pared by 0 bases and J by 11 bases, with 8 bases between. Per the germline V gene, CDR1 is SEHNR and CDR2 is FQNEAQ (reference sequence). This CDR3 has 12 residues. CDR3 loop: CASSLANSPIYF. The CDR3 DNA reads as TGTGCCAGCAGCTTAGCGAATAGTCCCATATATTTT.

The chain recombines TRBV11-2 with TRBJ1-2; possible D gene TRBD1, 5 bases. The CDR3 extends over 16 amino acids. From germline, CDR1 is SGHAT and CDR2 FQNNGV. V was cut by 1 base and J by 0 bases, with 12 bases left in between. CDR3 protein: CASSLVSQGSNYGYTF. As DNA, the CDR3 is TGTGCCAGCAGCTTAGTCTCCCAGGGTTCTAACTATGGCTACACCTTC.

This clone was seen once. The gene calls are TRBV9 and TRBJ2-2, with D unresolved. V lost 4 bases, J lost 6 bases, and 10 bases lay in between. The CDR3 covers 13 residues. Germline V gene data show CDR1 as SGDLS and CDR2 as YYNGEE. DNA for the CDR3: TGTGCCAGCAGCACCAGTCAGGCCGGGGAGCTGTTTTTT. It yields the protein CASSTSQAGELFF.

V is TRBV12-3 or TRBV12-4 and J is TRBJ1-1; D ambiguous. The CDR3 length is 13 residues. The germline V and J ends were trimmed by 3 bases and 5 bases, with 10 bases remaining between them. In DNA, the CDR3 is TGTGCCAGCAGTTTTCAGCCCAGGACTGAAGCTTTCTTT. It yields the protein CASSFQPRTEAFF.

This clone came up once. This rearrangement joins TRBV12-3 or TRBV12-4 to TRBJ2-7; 7 nucleotides align to TRBD1. The CDR3 is made up of 13 amino acids. The V and J ends lost 7 bases and 3 bases, in that order; junction bases with no gene match: 6. CDR3 sequence: CASMRGLGYEQYF. Here the CDR3 DNA reads TGTGCCAGCATGAGGGGGCTAGGCTACGAGCAGTACTTC.

The chain joins TRBV29-1 to TRBJ2-3; TRBD2 is a possible D gene (6 bases). Germline assignment: CDR1 SQVTM and CDR2 ANQGSEA. This CDR3 spans 13 amino acids. V shed 7 bases and J shed 6 bases, with 17 bases lying between them. CDR3 nucleotides: TGCAGCGCCCCGAGGCGCCGGGAGGATACGCAGTATTTT. This encodes CSAPRRREDTQYF.

The J gene is TRBJ2-3, the V gene TRBV7-9, with 7 bases lining up with TRBD1. The length of the CDR3 is 14 residues. V shed 4 bases, J shed 2 bases, and the junction held 3 bases outside the gene matches. CDR1 is SEHNR and CDR2 is FQNEAQ in the germline V gene (reference sequence). The chain's CDR3 is CASSSTGHTDTQYF. The CDR3 DNA reads as TGTGCCAGCAGCTCGACAGGGCACACAGATACGCAGTATTTT.

This chain uses TRBV9 with TRBJ2-2; D remains ambiguous. Trimming shortened V by 4 bases and J by 6 bases, and 10 bases separated the two germline ends. The CDR3 totals 13 residues. Germline V gene lookup returns CDR1 SGDLS and CDR2 YYNGEE. The CDR3 spells CASSPQPSGELFF. CDR3 nucleotides: TGTGCCAGCAGCCCACAGCCCTCCGGGGAGCTGTTTTTT. The full variable domain, its missing parts supplied by reference TRBV9 and TRBJ2-2, is DSGVTQTPKHLITATGQRVTLRCSPRSGDLSVYWYQQSLDQGLQFLIQYYNGEERAKGNILERFSAQQFPDLHSELNLSSLELGDSALYFCASSPQPSGELFFGEGSRLTVL.

The J gene is TRBJ2-5, the V gene TRBV5-4; the match to TRBD1 covers 9 bases. CDR1 and CDR2 (germline): SGHNT, YYREEE (reference sequence). V shed 4 bases and J 5 bases; nucleotides not matched to a gene: 3. The CDR3 extends over 13 amino acids. Here the CDR3 DNA reads TGTGCCAGCAGCCGGACAGGGGTCGAGACCCAGTACTTC. It encodes CASSRTGVETQYF.

The chain combines TRBV6-5 with TRBJ2-1; D ambiguous. This CDR3 is 11 amino acids long. Per germline, CDR1 MNHEY and CDR2 SVGAGI. V lost 3 bases and J 9 bases, leaving 6 bases between the germline ends. The CDR3 region is CASSYLGEQFF. The CDR3, as DNA: TGTGCCAGCAGTTATCTCGGTGAGCAGTTCTTC.

This clone was detected once. This chain connects TRBV10-1 to TRBJ2-3; D possibly corresponds to TRBD2 (5 bases). CDR3 size: 14 residues. V dropped 3 bases and J dropped 5 bases, with 12 bases sitting between them. The germline gives CDR1 WNHNN, CDR2 SYGVQD (reference sequence). The CDR3 region has the DNA TGCGCCAGCAGTGATGTGGAGAGCGGAGATACGCAGTATTTT. Protein sequence: CASSDVESGDTQYF.

The chain has TRBV29-1 and TRBJ1-4; D may be TRBD1 (6 bases). This CDR3 is 13 amino acids long. Germline CDR1 and CDR2: SQVTM and ANQGSEA. V was shortened by 7 bases and J by 5 bases, with 14 bases between the two germline ends. The CDR3 reads CSADLGQNEKLFF. CDR3 bases: TGCAGCGCCGACCTTGGACAGAATGAAAAACTGTTTTTT.

This chain joins TRBV24-1 and TRBJ1-4, with D possibly TRBD1 on 5 matching bases. CDR1 KGHDR and CDR2 SFDVKD come from the germline V gene. Trimming pared 3 bases from V and 5 bases from J, leaving 12 bases between. This CDR3 contains 15 residues. Here the CDR3 reads CATSDGRGRNEKLFF. The DNA of the CDR3 is TGTGCCACCAGTGATGGAAGGGGTAGGAATGAAAAACTGTTTTTT.

The genes are TRBV4-3 and TRBJ1-1, with TRBD1 identical over 8 bases. The CDR3 runs 15 residues. Unmatched junction bases numbered 1, after V lost 0 bases and J lost 1 base. Germline assignment: CDR1 LGHNA and CDR2 YSLEER. The CDR3 nucleotides are TGCGCCAGCAGCCAAGAGGACAGGGAGAACACTGAAGCTTTCTTT. This encodes CASSQEDRENTEAFF.